This entry features one T cell receptor beta chain sequence. The antigen it binds to is not known. An end of the junction differs from the germline gene, which may be a read error. This entry belongs to a study of cytomegalovirus exposure and HLA in healthy donors listed by TCRdb under 2017. With regard to the full study: An earlier analysis of about 530 of the donors reported 276 Gb of sequence data and roughly 120 million unique TCR beta sequences obtained from about 179 million T cells. Roughly 300 gigabases of sequencing data and 70 million to 85 million unique TCR sequences were included in an early release covering several hundred HLA-typed donors. Of the 398 genotyped donors, approximately 80% were placed in the genetic ancestry cluster associated with self-reported Caucasian donors. The study aimed to test whether cataloging public T cell receptors could reveal signatures of past pathogen exposure. Using immunosequencing, the study profiled T cell repertoires from some 670 subjects and related those repertoires to cytomegalovirus serostatus. A separate validation cohort of about 110 different subjects was used in addition to the roughly 670-subject first cohort. High-throughput TCR immunosequencing, statistical association of individual TCRs with disease status, and machine learning were combined to predict cytomegalovirus infection status. To study patterns of TCR occurrence, a later analysis re-analyzed previously published TCR beta repertoires from just over 650 donors and added high-resolution HLA genotyping. The later analysis used no new phenotypic data to find candidate immune exposures, relying instead on TCR beta sequences and their occurrence across donors. To decide whether each TCR beta V gene segment behaved as functional or pseudogenic, an earlier analysis of fewer than 750 of the donors relied on high-throughput TCR beta sequencing. Alongside the repertoire data, information on donor age, sex, ethnicity and CMV serostatus was compiled. A later genetic analysis took genome-wide SNP genotypes for 398 of the 666 donors and used that subset as a discovery cohort. All discovery cohort repertoires had been generated using a single sequencing platform. HLA typing covered class I and class II loci at four-digit resolution. Typing coverage differed by locus: A, B, C, DRB1 and DQB1 were typed in roughly 629-640 donors, DQA1 in 500 to 550, DPA1 in around 600, and DPB1 in 472. Roughly 5 DR-DQ haplotypes were handled as single units for association and clustering, since linkage in the cohort was strong. Across roughly 420 genotyped donors of the cohort, an average of roughly 200,000 unique TCR beta nucleotide sequences per donor were sequenced, and approximately 17% of those sequences were non-productive.

What the research found in general, with its limitations: A later analysis found that TCR association rates varied across HLA loci, with DRB1 alleles showing the most associated TCRs and HLA-C alleles the fewest. In a later genetic analysis, fewer N-insertions in productive TCRs were reported among donors in an Asian-associated ancestry cluster than the roughly 640-donor mean. According to the authors, the approach could potentially be generalized to other disease states and immunological phenotypes. The study gave a list of 150 to 200 TCR beta chains associated with cytomegalovirus. Strong co-occurrence of HLA alleles, especially DR and DQ, made assigning TCR associations to individual alleles difficult. A cluster of highly shared sequence variants was judged likely to be a technical artifact of the sequencing pipeline. At a false discovery rate of 0.05, a later analysis linked 16,000 or so TCR beta sequences to specific HLA alleles. A further reported finding was that TCR beta sequences accurately predicted the HLA-A and HLA-B alleles for most subjects in the first cohort. Linkage disequilibrium might explain the correlated functional status among segregating V segments, but an unknown experimental factor could not be excluded. The cohort was sequenced for TCR beta chains only, and without alpha or paired-chain data the features that could be detected were limited. Because HLA typing was missing for some donors at each locus, association tests included only the typed subset. In both the original and validation cohorts, the classifier was reported to diagnose cytomegalovirus status with high specificity and sensitivity. A later analysis found that most CMV-associated TCR beta chains appeared HLA-restricted, with HLA associations seemingly driven largely by CMV exposure. Several of the top co-occurrence clusters appeared to be linked to parvovirus B19, influenza, CMV and Epstein-Barr virus, according to a later analysis. In a later genetic analysis, a missense DCLRE1C variant was associated with V-gene and J-gene trimming of TCR beta chains, and the association was replicated in an independent cohort. In an earlier analysis of more than 450 of the donors, most TCR beta V segments were observed in productive rearrangements about 87% or about 30% of the time, broadly matching IMGT annotations. Because counts were too low, roughly 16 rarely observed V segments, including chromosome 9 orphons, were left out of the earlier analysis of some 640 of the donors. In vitro tests confirmed that a few of the cytomegalovirus-associated TCR beta chains recognize cytomegalovirus antigens. Across donors, most TCR sequences were observed very rarely, whereas some public TCRs were present in many individuals. Some IMGT-functional V segments, including TRBV6-2 and TRBV6-3, could not be told apart with the 87-base-pair reads, so those segments were excluded. For the cohort, immune exposure information was limited to CMV serostatus. The presence/absence analyses assumed that sequencing depth was roughly uniform across donors, and that assumption may not be true. In a later analysis, HLA-associated TCR beta chains showed more clonal expansion and lower generation probabilities than non-associated chains that were equally common.

The cohort comprised fewer than 750 healthy bone marrow donors. At the time of sampling, every cohort member was nominally healthy, though immune exposures that went unrecorded were likely present. The donor tested CMV seropositive, placing the donor among the 290 or so seropositive members of the cohort. A peripheral blood sample was collected from each donor, and TCR beta sequencing was performed on peripheral blood mononuclear cells. The Qiagen DNeasy Blood Extraction Kit was used to extract genomic DNA from the blood cell samples. Preparation of the library involved the immunoSEQ multiplex PCR assay. For the multiplex PCR, a mixture combining 60 forward primers for TCR Vbeta segments and 13 reverse primers for TCR Jbeta segments was used. The CDR3 region of rearranged TCR beta genes was amplified from genomic DNA with a multiplex PCR assay. Amplified TCR beta libraries were sequenced as 87-base-pair reads on the Illumina HiSeq System. Regarding the original processing steps: Across the roughly 640 repertoires, a later analysis counted 75 million to 90 million unique TCR beta chains, about 10 million of which were shared by at least two donors. To remove PCR and sequencing errors, raw reads were error-corrected and collapsed into unique sequences using a nearest-neighbor algorithm that merged closely related sequences. CDR3 sequences were aligned to IMGT reference sequences to assign V, D and J gene segments. For a sequence to be retained, at least a six-nucleotide match to both a V gene segment and a J gene segment was required. A rearrangement was called productive if the CDR3 had no stop codons and remained in frame with V and J, and every other rearrangement was called non-productive. Following IMGT convention, CDR3 was defined as the stretch from the second conserved V-encoded cysteine to the conserved J-encoded phenylalanine. In an earlier analysis of 587 of the donors, sequences lacking an unambiguous match to a single V gene segment were excluded. An earlier analysis of 550 to 650 of the donors classified V segments as functional when productive rearrangements were above 56.7% and as segregating when the standard deviation between donors was above 5%. A statistical classification framework was built to diagnose cytomegalovirus status from the catalog of TCR beta chain sequences. A later analysis assigned V and J genes by comparing TCR nucleotide sequences with IMGT/GENE-DB human TR gene sequences. Using the TCRdist pipeline, a later analysis assigned CDR3 sequences along with most-parsimonious VDJ recombination scenarios. In a later analysis, each TCR beta chain was defined by its CDR3 amino acid sequence together with its V-gene family, and reads without a unique V-gene family were excluded. To address suspected cross-contamination and a sequencing artifact, a later analysis removed a few hundred highly shared, low-generation-probability nucleotide sequences. For each public chain, a later analysis derived a clonal expansion index from normalized ranks of inferred template counts within each repertoire. In a later analysis, generation probabilities were computed using a VDJ recombination model fitted to out-of-frame rearrangements, and the results were checked against IGoR. In a later analysis, TCR-TCR, TCR-HLA and TCR-CMV co-occurrence was scored with hypergeometric tests, and a repertoire-size bias correction was applied to TCR pairs. In a later analysis, false discovery rates were estimated by permuting HLA or CMV assignments 20 times. In a later analysis, co-occurring TCRs were grouped with DBSCAN, and TCRdist sequence similarity was added when clustering was performed within HLA-allele-positive subsets. Repertoires with fewer than 30,000 or more than 120,000 public chains were left out of co-occurrence clustering, as were several repertoires with anomalous nucleotide sharing. TCRdb retrieved this table from immuneACCESS and kept in-frame rearrangements only. Not all clones are present; in checked studies, unresolved V genes account for under half, and no reason is known for the remainder. Clonal size and the V and J genes are those of that table, whereas D and trimming came from the DNA. The sample profile shows over 75,000 clones; roughly 80% of them were found once. Roughly 17% of the sample is held by the ten biggest clonotypes.

Inclusive of the bounding cysteine and phenylalanine, the CDR3 is 13 residues long. This entry keeps only the CDR3 DNA: 39 bases, framed from base 1. CDR1 SGDLS and CDR2 YYNGEE were looked up in the germline V gene. This receptor was obtained from a man in his sixties in good health and CMV-seropositive. The rearrangement combines TRBV9 with TRBJ1-6, with TRBD1 as a weak D call on 5 bases. Sample: PBMCs. In nucleotides, the sequence is TGTGCCAGCAGCGTAGCTCCCGACAGTAGGAACTACTTT. It is translated as CASSVAPDSRNYF.